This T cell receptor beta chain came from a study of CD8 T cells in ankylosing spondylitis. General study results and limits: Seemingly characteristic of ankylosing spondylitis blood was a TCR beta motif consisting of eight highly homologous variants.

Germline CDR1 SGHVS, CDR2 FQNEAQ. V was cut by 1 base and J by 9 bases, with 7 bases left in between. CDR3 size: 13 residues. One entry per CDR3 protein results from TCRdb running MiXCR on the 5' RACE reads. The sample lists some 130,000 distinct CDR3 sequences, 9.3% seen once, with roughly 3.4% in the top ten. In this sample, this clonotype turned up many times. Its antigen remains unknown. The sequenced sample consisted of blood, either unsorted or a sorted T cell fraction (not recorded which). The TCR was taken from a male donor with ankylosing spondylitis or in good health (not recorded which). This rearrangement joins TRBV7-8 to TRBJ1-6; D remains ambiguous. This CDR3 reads CASSLGWGSPLHF. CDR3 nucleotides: TGTGCCAGCAGCTTAGGTTGGGGTTCACCCCTCCACTTT.